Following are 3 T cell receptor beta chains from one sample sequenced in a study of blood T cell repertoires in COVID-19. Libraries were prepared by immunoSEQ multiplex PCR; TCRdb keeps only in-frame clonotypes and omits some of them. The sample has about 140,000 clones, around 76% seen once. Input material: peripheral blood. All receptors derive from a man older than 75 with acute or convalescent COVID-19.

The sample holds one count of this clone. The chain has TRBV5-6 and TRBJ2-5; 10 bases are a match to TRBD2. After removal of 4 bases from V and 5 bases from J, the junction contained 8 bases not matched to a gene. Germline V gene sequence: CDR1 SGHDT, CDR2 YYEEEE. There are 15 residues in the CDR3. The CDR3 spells CASSRPSGGGETQYF. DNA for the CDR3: TGTGCCAGCAGCCGTCCTAGCGGGGGTGGGGAGACCCAGTACTTC.

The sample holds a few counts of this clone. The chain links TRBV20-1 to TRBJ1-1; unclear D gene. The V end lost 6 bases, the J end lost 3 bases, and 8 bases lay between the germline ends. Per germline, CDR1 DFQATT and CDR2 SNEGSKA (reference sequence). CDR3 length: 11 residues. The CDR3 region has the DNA TGCAGTGCCCAGAGGGACACTGAAGCTTTCTTT. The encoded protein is CSAQRDTEAFF.

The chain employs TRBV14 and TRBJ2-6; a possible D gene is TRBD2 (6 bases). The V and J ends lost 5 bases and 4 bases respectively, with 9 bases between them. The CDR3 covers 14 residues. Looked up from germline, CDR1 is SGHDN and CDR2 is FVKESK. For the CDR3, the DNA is TGTGCCAGCAGCAAAGGGAGGGGGGCCAACGTCCTGACTTTC. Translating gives CASSKGRGANVLTF. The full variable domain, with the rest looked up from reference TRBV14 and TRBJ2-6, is EAGVTQFPSHSVIEKGQTVTLRCDPISGHDNLYWYRRVMGKEIKFLLHFVKESKQDESGMPNNRFLAERTGGTYSTLKVQPAELEDSGVYFCASSKGRGANVLTFGAGSRLTVL.